A selection of T cell receptor beta chains follows, all from one sample in a study of shared clonotypes between healthy human individuals. Assay used: immunoSEQ multiplex PCR; TCRdb lists only in-frame clones, some missing. This table has under 2,000,000 clones, over 85% appearing once. What was sequenced was naive CD8+ T cells sorted from blood. The origin of the receptors is a man younger than 35 in good health. The CDR3 runs from the conserved cysteine through the conserved F or W.

V gene,J gene,CDR3 protein
TRBV27,TRBJ2-7,CASSSNNQRYEQYF
TRBV14,TRBJ1-2,CASSQAAGYGYTF
TRBV27,TRBJ2-1,CATEGGMNEQFF
TRBV18,TRBJ2-5,CASSPIMAEETQYF
TRBV6-5,TRBJ1-5,CASSYHRDSNQPQHF
TRBV7-9,TRBJ1-3,CASSIAQGSGNTIYF
TRBV7-9,TRBJ1-4,CASSLSQGPEEKLFF
TRBV30,TRBJ2-1,CAWRGDSQYNEQFF
TRBV25-1,TRBJ2-1,CASSTGVPYNEQFF
TRBV19,TRBJ1-6,CASSPLDGGPLHF
TRBV25-1,TRBJ2-7,CASRPRLAQIRSYEQYF
TRBV2,TRBJ2-7,CASSEWRGTYEQYF
TRBV19,TRBJ2-1,CASSPVTGGTNEQFF
TRBV7-9,TRBJ1-4,CASSLVGAVTNEKLFF
TRBV27,TRBJ1-4,CASSPGKGTNEKLFF
TRBV19,TRBJ1-2,CASSWGVGDGYTF
TRBV30,TRBJ2-7,CAWSGGPGEQYF
TRBV9,TRBJ2-2,CASSTGAGELFF
TRBV2,TRBJ2-1,CASGSYNEQFF
TRBV12-5,TRBJ1-1,CASGLTLRGETEAFF
TRBV9,TRBJ1-4,CASSAGGDESEVFF
TRBV6-1,TRBJ1-2,CASSGYREGIYGYTF
TRBV19,TRBJ2-7,CASSIGVFGEQYF
TRBV5-6,TRBJ2-2,CASISPLGGELFF
TRBV19,TRBJ2-7,CASSISVSVFEQYF
TRBV7-8,TRBJ2-7,CASSPSGGYYEQYF
TRBV25-1,TRBJ2-7,CASSESGTGVYEQYF
TRBV4-3,TRBJ2-1,CASSQVYGTTYNEQFF
TRBV5-6,TRBJ2-7,CASSGTADYEQYF
TRBV28,TRBJ2-6,CASSPPGEANVLTF
TRBV30,TRBJ1-1,CAWSWGQGGSEAFF
TRBV10-2,TRBJ2-5,CASSGRGQGVSETQYF
TRBV2,TRBJ2-7,CASSEGQVNEQYF
TRBV6-5,TRBJ2-7,CASSYTGVEQYF
TRBV4-1,TRBJ1-1,CASSQAPQGLNTEAFF
TRBV29-1,TRBJ2-7,CSVEDGSYEQYF
TRBV9,TRBJ1-2,CASSVDRSYGYTF
TRBV9,TRBJ2-7,CASSLGTGGYEQYF
TRBV6-4,TRBJ2-5,CASTAPAGKKETQYF
TRBV9,TRBJ2-7,CASSVGGQSYEQYF